This entry concerns a single T cell receptor beta chain. No cognate antigen has been identified for it. No base qualities exist here, and no much larger clone lies one base off it. These data belong to a study of blood T cells in healthy people across ages (dated by TCRdb to about 2015). In the study overall: In model experiments, roughly one uniquely barcoded TCR beta cDNA molecule per two T cells was captured by template switching. Age-related changes in TCR beta repertoire diversity were measured in the study by deep sequencing normalized with unique cDNA molecular identifiers. The donors were divided into four age groups: young (average roughly 17 years), middle-aged (about 39), aged (62) and long-lived (82). Donors of different ages were randomly distributed across sequencing lanes to avoid experimental bias. Two additional independent replicas of 1 million unique cDNA reads from the same blood draw were analyzed for two donors (one aged 18 to 30 and one aged 80 or older). What the authors observed across the whole study: As age increased, observed TCR beta diversity per million T cells dropped in a roughly linear way, and a significant reduction was already evident by age about 40. Because profiling used bulk unsorted PBMCs, naive and antigen-experienced compartments could not be compared conclusively. Total diversity estimates from one million sequenced T cells were considered lower bounds and underestimates. Compared with the aged group, the long-lived group had more naive CD4+ T cells, fewer expanded clones and increased TCR diversity, a pattern suggesting age selection. Because donor CMV infection status was unknown, age-related changes in expanded clonotypes were potentially confounded. There was a strong correlation between observed TCR beta diversity and the percentage of naive T cells measured by flow cytometry.

Receptor libraries were prepared by 5' RACE. The sequencing machine was an Illumina HiSeq 2500. A second PCR of about 6 to 12 cycles was run with a J-beta primer mix and a sample-barcoded 5' primer. A template-switch 5' adaptor carrying 12 random nucleotides introduced a unique molecular identifier onto each TCR beta cDNA molecule. Each sample yielded at least 3 million CDR3-containing paired-end reads. The Mint cDNA synthesis kit, primed by a TRBC-specific oligonucleotide, was used to synthesize first-strand cDNA from all RNA. All cDNA was treated with uracil-DNA glycosylase and then went through a first 18-cycle PCR with the universal primers M1SS and BC2_uni_R. Turning to the authors' computational methods: Normalization of each sample was performed by random selection of 1 million high-quality reads, each carrying a distinct molecular identifier. Instead of being binned into consensus sequences, reads with shared molecular identifiers were discarded. MiTCR, set to a Q25 quality threshold and the strictest error-elimination algorithm, was used for CDR3 identification, clonotype clustering and error correction. A nonparametric unseen species model with Euler transformation was used to estimate lower-bound total TCR beta diversity. TCRdb reprocessed the public reads (quality trimming at Q25 with fastp, clone calling with MiXCR) and kept in-frame beta chains. Rows are unified per CDR3 protein, each entry keeping the most common DNA and genes. These V and J calls are TCRdb output, not the study's own analysis. For this sample the table gives around 1,100,000 distinct CDR3 sequences, of which roughly two fifths were detected only once. About 12% of the sample is held by the ten biggest clonotypes.

Via the germline V gene (reference sequence), CDR1 is DFQATT and CDR2 SNEGSKA. V is cut by 1 base and J by 3 bases, and the space between the germline ends is 9 bases. Taken from cysteine to phenylalanine, the CDR3 has 13 residues. The CDR3 DNA has 39 bases and is translated from base 1. The roughly 38 donors, aged roughly 6 to 100 years, were systemically healthy Caucasian individuals from Russia. Each donor gave 8 to 10 milliliters of peripheral blood, drawn into EDTA-treated Vacutainer tubes. Ficoll-Paque density-gradient centrifugation was used to isolate PBMCs, with at least 7 million obtained per sample. Total RNA was extracted from PBMCs with Trizol reagent, with at least 6 micrograms obtained per sample. For every donor, an aliquot of PBMCs went through flow cytometry to measure the percentages of naive CD45RAhigh/CD27high T cells.

The TCR was taken from a man younger than 35 in good health. The rearranged segments are TRBV20-1 and TRBJ1-1; a tentative D match to TRBD1 spans 6 bases. Sequenced sample: blood. The nucleotide sequence is given as TGCAGTGCTAGAGTACAGGGACACACTGAAGCTTTCTTT. Translated, this gives CSARVQGHTEAFF.